The 23 T cell receptor beta chains below come from one sample, sequenced in a study of T-cell reconstitution after alpha-beta-depleted transplantation in children. Unique molecular identifiers featured in how the TCRbeta library was prepared. TCRdb reanalysed the PCR reads using MiXCR and keeps one entry per CDR3 protein. The sample shows approximately 400,000 distinct CDR3 sequences, approximately 10% of them seen only once. This sample comprised PBMCs from the stem cell graft donor, obtained from the stem cell graft. The receptors come from a human donor who donated a stem cell graft to a child with acute myeloid leukemia.

This clonotype was observed a handful of times. The chain couples TRBV7-8 to TRBJ1-4; the match to TRBD1 covers 7 bases. The V segment lost 4 bases and the J segment 3 bases; nucleotides outside the gene matches: 8. The CDR3 runs to 16 residues. Germline V gives CDR1 SGHVS, CDR2 FQNEAQ. CDR3 coding DNA: TGTGCCAGCAGCTCCAGACAGGGAAGGGCTAATGAAAAACTGTTTTTT. Its protein product is CASSSRQGRANEKLFF.

This clonotype was counted only a few times. This sequence joins TRBV5-6 and TRBJ2-7; weak D call: TRBD1 (6 bases). The CDR3 has 16 amino acids. Trimming took 2 bases from V and 0 from J, leaving 15 bases between them. Germline lookup yields CDR1 SGHDT and CDR2 YYEEEE. As DNA, the CDR3 is TGTGCCAGCAGCTTACTTGACAGGAAAAGCTCCTACGAGCAGTACTTC. Amino acids: CASSLLDRKSSYEQYF.

This clonotype turned up a few times. V gene TRBV5-4 combines with J gene TRBJ1-4, with D unresolved. Germline V lookup: CDR1 SGHNT, CDR2 YYREEE (reference sequence). The CDR3 runs to 14 residues. Trimming left V 4 bases short and J 6 bases short, with 13 bases between. The DNA for the CDR3 is TGTGCCAGCAGCCCCGGACTGGAATATGAAAAACTGTTTTTT. Its protein is CASSPGLEYEKLFF.

The rearrangement links TRBV7-2 to TRBJ2-7; D is ambiguous. V lost 1 base and J lost 0, with 7 bases in between. Looked up from germline, CDR1 is SGHTA and CDR2 is FQGNSA. The CDR3 sequence is 14 residues long. The CDR3, as DNA: TGTGCCAGCAGCTTAGTTCCGGCCTCCTACGAGCAGTACTTC. It translates to CASSLVPASYEQYF.

This chain connects TRBV6-5 to TRBJ2-1, with TRBD2 matching over 9 bases. The ends lost 0 bases at V and 0 bases at J; junction bases unmatched: 3. CDR1 MNHEY and CDR2 SVGAGI come from the germline V gene. The CDR3 is made up of 17 amino acids. The CDR3 region has the DNA TGTGCCAGCAGTTACTCCCCTAGCGGGATCTCCTACAATGAGCAGTTCTTC. It translates to CASSYSPSGISYNEQFF.

This clonotype was picked up a small number of times. The CDR3 DNA reads as TGTGCCAGCAGCCGCGGCAGGGGGCGGATAGATGAAAAACTGTTTTTT. Protein sequence: CASSRGRGRIDEKLFF. This sequence joins TRBV3-1 and TRBJ1-4, with 8 bases that match TRBD1. The germline V gene encodes CDR1 LGHDT and CDR2 YNNKEL (reference sequence). CDR3 size: 16 residues. The V segment lost 4 bases and the J segment 6 bases; nucleotides outside the gene matches: 10.

This clonotype occurred a few times. The rearrangement uses TRBV7-2 and TRBJ2-1; TRBD2 matches 8 bases. The CDR3 extends over 15 amino acids. V trimming: 5 bases; J trimming: 5 bases; junction bases outside the gene matches: 8. Germline lookup yields CDR1 SGHTA and CDR2 FQGNSA. The CDR3 nucleotides read TGTGCCAGCAGCCCGTTTAGCGGGAAGAACAATGAGCAGTTCTTC. It codes for CASSPFSGKNNEQFF.

This clonotype was found many times. The V call is TRBV29-1, the J call TRBJ2-1; 7 nucleotides agree with TRBD2. This CDR3 region has 14 residues. V lost 7 bases and J lost 2; bases outside the gene matches: 8. CDR1 and CDR2 from the germline V gene are SQVTM and ANQGSEA. CDR3 DNA: TGCAGCGGGGGGGGTCAGGTTCCCTACAATGAGCAGTTCTTC. It specifies CSGGGQVPYNEQFF.

This clonotype was counted only a few times. The V gene is TRBV10-3, the J gene TRBJ2-1; TRBD2 matches 7 bases. V was clipped by 5 bases and J by 15 bases; unmatched bases: 13. This CDR3 region has 13 residues. The germline CDR1 and CDR2 sequences are ENHRY and SYGVKD. CDR3 bases: TGTGCCATCAGTCCCGGGACTACAGGAACGACGTTCTTC. Its translation: CAISPGTTGTTFF.

The V gene is TRBV10-3, the J gene TRBJ2-7; 7 positions match TRBD1. Germline V gene sequence: CDR1 ENHRY, CDR2 SYGVKD. Trimming took 10 bases from V and 3 from J; bases not matched to a gene: 6. This CDR3 has 12 residues. CDR3 sequence reads: CATGTASYEQYV. CDR3 nucleotide sequence: TGTGCCACCGGGACAGCGAGCTACGAGCAGTACGTC.

The chain has TRBV7-2 and TRBJ2-7; no clear D. CDR3 length: 15 residues. The germline V and J ends were trimmed by 1 base and 0 bases, with 10 bases remaining between them. The V gene's germline CDR1 is SGHTA and CDR2 FQGNSA. CDR3 bases: TGTGCCAGCAGCTTAGGGTCGGAAAGCTCCTACGAGCAGTACTTC. Its translation: CASSLGSESSYEQYF. Together with reference TRBV7-2 and TRBJ2-7, the CDR3 gives the full variable domain: GAGVSQSPSNKVTEKGKDVELRCDPISGHTALYWYRQSLGQGLEFLIYFQGNSAPDKSGLPSDRFSAERTGGSVSTLTIQRTQQEDSAVYLCASSLGSESSYEQYFGPGTRLTVT.

The chain links TRBV19 to TRBJ2-1; D possibly corresponds to TRBD1 (5 bases). V lost 8 bases to trimming and J lost 8 bases, with 10 bases between them. The CDR3 totals 11 residues. Germline assignment: CDR1 LNHDA and CDR2 SQIVND (reference sequence). The CDR3 spells CASQGLDEQFF. The CDR3 bases are TGTGCCAGTCAGGGATTGGATGAGCAGTTCTTC.

This clonotype was recorded a few times. The gene calls are TRBV3-1 and TRBJ2-7; a possible D gene is TRBD2 (7 bases). Trimming cost V 0 bases and J 7 bases, with 22 bases left between them. This CDR3 is built from 17 residues. CDR1 LGHDT and CDR2 YNNKEL come from the germline V gene (reference sequence). The CDR3 loop reads CASSQDRRAAGAEEQYV. DNA for the CDR3: TGTGCCAGCAGCCAAGATCGGAGAGCGGCGGGGGCTGAAGAGCAGTACGTC.

This clonotype occurred a few times. The genes are TRBV7-2 and TRBJ2-5; 7 bases fit TRBD2. Germline V gene lookup returns CDR1 SGHTA and CDR2 FQGNSA. This CDR3 contains 16 residues. The junction had 13 bases not matched to a gene; V was cut back by 5 bases and J by 4 bases. CDR3: CASSRSFGGRGETQYF. The CDR3, as DNA: TGTGCCAGCAGCCGCTCCTTCGGCGGGAGAGGAGAGACCCAGTACTTC.

The CDR3: CSARDRGDGPQHF. The CDR3 nucleotides read TGCAGTGCTAGAGATCGGGGTGACGGGCCCCAGCATTTT. This sequence joins TRBV20-1 and TRBJ1-5; D gene uncertain. Between the trimmed V and J ends, which lost 0 bases and 9 bases, there was a span of 12 bases. Germline V lookup: CDR1 DFQATT, CDR2 SNEGSKA (reference sequence). CDR3 size: 13 residues.

At least ten counts were recorded for this clonotype. This rearrangement joins TRBV12-3 or TRBV12-4 to TRBJ1-6; D perhaps matches TRBD1 (6 bases). This CDR3 has 14 amino acids. Trimming left V 6 bases short and J 8 bases short, with 14 bases between. The CDR3 loop reads CASSLDSRYSPLHF. The DNA for the CDR3 is TGTGCCAGCAGCCTGGACAGCCGATATTCACCCCTCCACTTT.

This clonotype appeared a few times. This chain connects TRBV20-1 to TRBJ2-7; 16 bases align to TRBD2. This CDR3 has 16 amino acids. J lost 7 bases, V lost 6 bases, and 12 bases had no gene match. Germline V gene lookup returns CDR1 DFQATT and CDR2 SNEGSKA (reference sequence). CDR3 amino acids: CSADRGLAGGPGEQYF. CDR3 bases: TGCAGTGCAGATAGGGGACTAGCGGGAGGGCCGGGGGAGCAGTACTTC.

This clonotype was detected many times. The V call is TRBV29-1, the J call TRBJ1-5; D may be TRBD1 (6 bases). There are 13 residues in the CDR3. Trimming cost V 6 bases and J 6 bases, with 15 bases left between them. The germline CDR1 and CDR2 sequences are SQVTM and ANQGSEA. CDR3 sequence (DNA): TGCAGCGTAGATACAGGGTTGGGTCAGCCCCAGCATTTT. This sequence encodes CSVDTGLGQPQHF.

The sample holds many counts of this clonotype. This chain uses TRBV20-1 with TRBJ1-6, with D possibly being TRBD1 (6 bases). Germline assignment: CDR1 DFQATT and CDR2 SNEGSKA (reference sequence). Deletions cut 5 bases from V and 14 bases from J, with 25 bases between. The CDR3 loop spans 15 amino acids. The DNA for the CDR3 is TGCAGTGCTCCAATGCAGCACACAGGGAGGTTAGCCCTCCACTTT. As protein: CSAPMQHTGRLALHF.

This clonotype has more than one count but fewer than ten. The rearrangement joins TRBV7-9 to TRBJ2-5; the D gene is possibly TRBD2 (7 bases). The V gene lost 5 bases and the J gene lost 5 bases, with 21 bases spanning the gap. The germline V gene encodes CDR1 SEHNR and CDR2 FQNEAQ (reference sequence). There are 16 residues in the CDR3. CDR3 nucleotides: TGTGCCAGCAGCGCCGGAGGTTCGGGGGGCAAGGAGACCCAGTACTTC. This codes for CASSAGGSGGKETQYF. Full variable domain (missing parts from reference TRBV7-9 and TRBJ2-5): DTGVSQNPRHKITKRGQNVTFRCDPISEHNRLYWYRQTLGQGPEFLTYFQNEAQLEKSRLLSDRFSAERPKGSFSTLEIQRTEQGDSAMYLCASSAGGSGGKETQYFGPGTRLLVL.

The chain employs TRBV4-1 and TRBJ1-2, with TRBD1 as a possible D gene (5 bases). This CDR3 region has 16 residues. V gave up 1 base and J gave up 2 bases, with 14 bases separating them. The germline V gene encodes CDR1 MGHRA and CDR2 YSYEKL. CDR3 sequence reads: CASSQVNGWGNYGYTF. In nucleotides, the CDR3 is TGCGCCAGCAGCCAAGTAAATGGTTGGGGGAACTATGGCTACACCTTC.

J is TRBJ1-6 and V is TRBV7-9; a weak D match, TRBD1 (5 bases). This CDR3 has 14 residues. V was pared by 6 bases and J by 9 bases, with 15 bases between. CDR1 is SEHNR and CDR2 is FQNEAQ in the germline V gene (reference sequence). As DNA, the CDR3 is TGTGCCAGCAGGAGAGAACAGGAGCCTTCACCCCTCCACTTT. It yields the protein CASRREQEPSPLHF.

This clonotype was counted only a few times. The chain employs TRBV5-1 and TRBJ2-7; D unclear. The CDR3 totals 15 residues. Germline CDR1 is SGHRS and CDR2 is YFSETQ. V lost 0 bases and J lost 2, with 12 bases in between. The DNA of the CDR3 is TGCGCCAGCAGCTTGGTGGCAGGTTTTACCTACGAGCAGTACTTC. Protein product: CASSLVAGFTYEQYF.